The 27 T cell receptor beta chains given below trace back to one sample, sequenced in a study of Ad26.COV2.S vaccination and SARS-CoV-2 variants. Libraries were prepared by immunoSEQ multiplex PCR; TCRdb keeps only in-frame clonotypes and omits some of them. The sample shows hundreds of thousands of clones, roughly 87% of them seen only once. Regarding treatment: about 20 received Ad26.COV2.S at low or high dose, single or two shots; 5 received placebo; per-sample allocation not given. Samples came from day 63 after the first vaccine or placebo injection. This specimen consisted of peripheral blood, obtained in a trial of Ad26.COV2.S vaccine versus placebo. These receptors all come from a person aged 18-60 years who received the Ad26.COV2.S COVID-19 vaccine or a placebo.

This clone was picked up a small number of times. The chain links TRBV7-9 to TRBJ1-2; D is undetermined. The CDR3 covers 12 residues. From germline, CDR1 is SEHNR and CDR2 FQNEAQ (reference sequence). The V end lost 2 bases, the J end lost 0 bases, and 1 base lay between the germline ends. CDR3 region: CASSLPNYGYTF. CDR3 DNA sequence: TGTGCCAGCAGCTTACCTAACTATGGCTACACCTTC.

CDR3 coding DNA: TGTGCCAGCACCAGGGACGTTCAGCCCCAGCATTTT. As protein: CASTRDVQPQHF. J is TRBJ1-5 and V is TRBV28; D might be TRBD1 (5 bases). The CDR3 runs to 12 residues. Per germline, CDR1 MDHEN and CDR2 SYDVKM. V was trimmed by 7 bases and J by 6 bases, leaving 10 bases between them.

The chain recombines TRBV19 with TRBJ1-6; maybe TRBD1 (5 bases). Germline V lookup: CDR1 LNHDA, CDR2 SQIVND (reference sequence). This CDR3 spans 16 amino acids. The germline V and J ends were trimmed by 10 bases and 3 bases, with 19 bases remaining between them. The CDR3 nucleotides are TGTGCCACCTCCGTAAAGACAGAGGTCTATAATTCACCCCTCCACTTT. This encodes CATSVKTEVYNSPLHF.

The chain combines TRBV6-5 with TRBJ1-4; D is ambiguous. Germline CDR1 reads MNHEY; CDR2 reads SVGAGI. V lost 6 bases, J lost 6 bases, and 8 bases lay in between. The CDR3 covers 12 residues. In DNA form, the CDR3 reads TGTGCCAGCAGGCGGACGGATGAAAAACTGTTTTTT. It is translated as CASRRTDEKLFF.

The V gene is TRBV30, the J gene TRBJ2-5; possibly TRBD1 or TRBD2 for D (7 bases each). V lost 7 bases to trimming and J lost 2 bases, with 14 bases between them. Germline V CDR1 and CDR2: GTSNPN, SVGIG (reference sequence). The CDR3 contains 13 residues. CDR3 bases: TGTGCCTCTCACAGGGGAGGGCAAGAGACCCAGTACTTC. Protein: CASHRGGQETQYF.

V is TRBV5-1 and J is TRBJ1-2; D gene unclear. This CDR3 is 14 amino acids long. V dropped 3 bases and J dropped 0 bases, with 9 bases sitting between them. Germline V gene lookup returns CDR1 SGHRS and CDR2 YFSETQ. The CDR3 DNA sequence: TGCGCCAGCAGCTCTCAGGAGTCTAACTATGGCTACACCTTC. This sequence encodes CASSSQESNYGYTF.

This chain joins TRBV7-2 and TRBJ2-7; D is unresolved. The CDR3 covers 12 residues. Looked up from germline, CDR1 is SGHTA and CDR2 is FQGNSA. Trimming took 5 bases from V and 3 from J, leaving 8 bases between them. DNA for the CDR3: TGTGCCAGCAGCACCTGGAACTACGAGCAGTACTTC. Translated, it gives CASSTWNYEQYF.

The table lists this clone with a count of one. The chain recombines TRBV20-1 with TRBJ1-2, with D possibly being TRBD1 (5 bases). V was shortened by 3 bases and J by 5 bases, with 13 bases between the two germline ends. The CDR3 has 13 residues. The germline CDR1 and CDR2 sequences are DFQATT and SNEGSKA (reference sequence). The CDR3 is CSASPGGGYGYTF. The CDR3, as DNA: TGCAGTGCTAGTCCAGGTGGGGGGTATGGCTACACCTTC.

This sequence joins TRBV19 and TRBJ1-5, with 8 bases matching TRBD1. The CDR3 totals 16 residues. In germline, CDR1 is LNHDA, CDR2 SQIVND (reference sequence). After removal of 4 bases from V and 2 bases from J, the junction contained 7 bases not matched to a gene. CDR3 sequence (DNA): TGTGCCAGTAGTACTTCCAGGGGGCTGGGCAATCAGCCCCAGCATTTT. This encodes CASSTSRGLGNQPQHF. Looking up the rest from reference TRBV19 and TRBJ1-5 gives the full variable domain: DGGITQSPKYLFRKEGQNVTLSCEQNLNHDAMYWYRQDPGQGLRLIYYSQIVNDFQKGDIAEGYSVSREKKESFPLTVTSAQKNPTAFYLCASSTSRGLGNQPQHFGDGTRLSIL.

This sequence joins TRBV6-5 and TRBJ2-5; D gene unclear. CDR3 length equals 15 residues. V was shortened by 1 base and J by 2 bases, with 11 bases between the two germline ends. Germline loops: CDR1 MNHEY, CDR2 SVGAGI. In DNA, the CDR3 is TGTGCCAGCAGTTACTTTGTGGGTATACAAGAGACCCAGTACTTC. It encodes CASSYFVGIQETQYF.

The chain is built from TRBV6-4 and TRBJ2-3; tentative D call: TRBD2 (7 bases). The CDR3 has 14 residues. The germline V gene encodes CDR1 MRHNA and CDR2 SNTAGT. V was shortened by 0 bases and J by 4 bases, with 8 bases between the two germline ends. CDR3: CASSDSGGPDTQYF. CDR3 in DNA: TGTGCCAGCAGTGACTCGGGGGGGCCAGATACGCAGTATTTT.

The chain uses TRBV6-4 and TRBJ1-4; D gene uncertain. Germline loops: CDR1 MRHNA, CDR2 SNTAGT. CDR3 length: 18 residues. V dropped 3 bases and J dropped 3 bases, with 20 bases sitting between them. The CDR3 reads CASSDGPSLPSANEKLFF. The CDR3 nucleotides read TGTGCCAGCAGTGATGGACCGAGCCTGCCCTCTGCTAATGAAAAACTGTTTTTT.

The gene calls are TRBV7-9 and TRBJ2-1; TRBD2 agrees at 8 bases. CDR1 and CDR2 from the germline V gene are SEHNR and FQNEAQ (reference sequence). The CDR3 loop spans 17 amino acids. The J segment lost 1 base and the V segment lost 2 bases, leaving 7 bases of the junction unmatched. CDR3 sequence (DNA): TGTGCCAGCAGCTTAAAAGGCGGGGGGAATTCCTACAATGAGCAGTTCTTC. Translating gives CASSLKGGGNSYNEQFF.

The CDR3 sequence: CASRSGGTSTDTQYF. The CDR3 nucleotides read TGTGCCAGCAGAAGCGGGGGTACTAGCACAGATACGCAGTATTTT. The V gene is TRBV6-5, the J gene TRBJ2-3; TRBD2 agrees at 8 bases. The CDR3 has 15 amino acids. Losses at the gene ends were 6 bases for V and 0 bases for J; bases not matched to a gene: 5. Germline lookup yields CDR1 MNHEY and CDR2 SVGAGI.

In this sample, this clone turned up once. The rearrangement links TRBV6-1 to TRBJ2-7, with 9 nucleotides matching TRBD1. CDR3 size: 16 residues. The ends lost 3 bases at V and 6 bases at J; junction bases unmatched: 12. Germline V gene data show CDR1 as MNHNS and CDR2 as SASEGT. The CDR3 sequence is CASSEVFRDREREQYF. Here the CDR3 DNA reads TGTGCCAGCAGTGAGGTATTCCGGGACAGGGAACGCGAGCAGTACTTC.

V is TRBV6-5 and J is TRBJ2-3; maybe TRBD2 (6 bases). With 6 bases removed from V and 4 bases from J, the gap between germline ends came to 14 bases. CDR1 is MNHEY, CDR2 SVGAGI, per germline. The CDR3 has 14 amino acids. The CDR3 loop reads CASSRLVGPDTQYF. DNA of the CDR3: TGTGCCAGCAGCCGACTAGTTGGGCCAGATACGCAGTATTTT.

V is TRBV6-5 and J is TRBJ2-1, with unresolved D. CDR1 is MNHEY, CDR2 SVGAGI, per germline. The CDR3 covers 11 residues. V was shortened by 10 bases and J by 3 bases, with 7 bases between the two germline ends. The CDR3 nucleotides read TGTGCCACCCGGAACTACAATGAGCAGTTCTTC. Its protein is CATRNYNEQFF.

The rearrangement joins TRBV4-2 to TRBJ2-5; D may be TRBD2 (6 bases). The CDR3 is 14 residues long. Deletions cut 8 bases from V and 4 bases from J, with 17 bases between. The germline gives CDR1 LGHNA, CDR2 YNFKEQ. The CDR3 loop reads CASGKSGGRETQYF. DNA of the CDR3: TGTGCCAGCGGAAAATCTGGGGGGAGAGAGACCCAGTACTTC.

The chain couples TRBV19 to TRBJ1-5; D remains ambiguous. Germline-derived CDR1 and CDR2 are LNHDA and SQIVND (reference sequence). The CDR3 totals 13 residues. Trimming took off 3 bases at V and 5 bases at J, with 8 bases between the two ends. The CDR3 loop reads CASSMGSDQPQHF. CDR3 DNA: TGTGCCAGTAGTATGGGGTCCGATCAGCCCCAGCATTTT.

The chain uses TRBV2 and TRBJ1-2, with 7 positions matching TRBD1. The CDR3 has 11 amino acids. The germline V gene encodes CDR1 SNHLY and CDR2 FYNNEI. V trimming: 9 bases; J trimming: 8 bases; junction bases outside the gene matches: 6. The DNA for the CDR3 is TGTGCCAGTGAGGGGGCGGTCGGCTACACCTTC. Its protein product is CASEGAVGYTF.

V gene TRBV6-6 combines with J gene TRBJ2-7, with 9 positions matching TRBD1. CDR1 MNHNY and CDR2 SVGAGI come from the germline V gene (reference sequence). V lost 5 bases, J lost 0 bases, and 5 bases stayed unmatched. CDR3 length: 15 amino acids. CDR3 in amino acids: CASSETGGSSYEQYF. In DNA form, the CDR3 reads TGTGCCAGCAGTGAGACAGGGGGGAGCTCCTACGAGCAGTACTTC.

This clone was counted a single time. This chain joins TRBV5-4 and TRBJ2-5; D may match TRBD1 or TRBD2 (5 bases each). Germline CDR1 reads SGHNT; CDR2 reads YYREEE (reference sequence). Deletions cut 5 bases from V and 14 bases from J, with 25 bases between. CDR3 length equals 14 residues. CDR3 loop: CASSREFGTTPGYF. In DNA, the CDR3 is TGTGCCAGCAGTCGGGAATTCGGGACCACCCCAGGCTACTTC. Full variable domain (missing parts from reference TRBV5-4 and TRBJ2-5): ETGVTQSPTHLIKTRGQQVTLRCSSQSGHNTVSWYQQALGQGPQFIFQYYREEENGRGNFPPRFSGLQFPNYSSELNVNALELDDSALYLCASSREFGTTPGYFGPGTRLLVL.

The gene calls are TRBV27 and TRBJ2-1; D not certain. The CDR3 is made up of 13 amino acids. V was pared by 2 bases and J by 4 bases, with 6 bases between. Germline CDR1 and CDR2: MNHEY and SMNVEV (reference sequence). CDR3 sequence: CASSLQAYNEQFF. The CDR3 region has the DNA TGTGCCAGCAGTTTACAGGCGTACAATGAGCAGTTCTTC.

This chain uses TRBV7-3 with TRBJ1-1; D unresolved. This CDR3 region has 15 residues. Germline V gene lookup returns CDR1 SGHTA and CDR2 FQGTGA. V was shortened by 2 bases and J by 2 bases, with 12 bases between the two germline ends. DNA of the CDR3: TGTGCCAGCAGCTTAGGTTCGGACCTAAACACTGAAGCTTTCTTT. As protein: CASSLGSDLNTEAFF.

The chain joins TRBV7-9 to TRBJ1-3; D gene unclear. The CDR3 totals 14 residues. CDR1 and CDR2 from the germline V gene are SEHNR and FQNEAQ (reference sequence). V lost 6 bases, J lost 0 bases, and 9 bases lay in between. The CDR3 protein is CASSPMNSGNTIYF. As DNA, the CDR3 is TGTGCCAGCAGTCCCATGAACTCTGGAAACACCATATATTTT. The whole variable domain, filled in from reference TRBV7-9 and TRBJ1-3, reads DTGVSQNPRHKITKRGQNVTFRCDPISEHNRLYWYRQTLGQGPEFLTYFQNEAQLEKSRLLSDRFSAERPKGSFSTLEIQRTEQGDSAMYLCASSPMNSGNTIYFGEGSWLTVV.

V is TRBV24-1 and J is TRBJ2-7; D might be TRBD1 (5 bases). The CDR3 totals 19 residues. Trimming cost V 4 bases and J 0 bases, with 24 bases left between them. CDR1 KGHDR and CDR2 SFDVKD come from the germline V gene. The CDR3 nucleotides are TGTGCCACCAGTGACTCGACAGACCGTTTACCCTCGTCCTCCTACGAGCAGTACTTC. As protein: CATSDSTDRLPSSSYEQYF.

The rearrangement uses TRBV4-1 and TRBJ2-6; the D gene is possibly TRBD2 (5 bases). This CDR3 has 17 residues. V was shortened by 4 bases and J by 0 bases, with 13 bases between the two germline ends. CDR1 MGHRA and CDR2 YSYEKL come from the germline V gene. CDR3 region: CASSPESGSSGANVLTF. CDR3 sequence (DNA): TGCGCCAGCAGCCCAGAATCGGGGAGCTCTGGGGCCAACGTCCTGACTTTC.